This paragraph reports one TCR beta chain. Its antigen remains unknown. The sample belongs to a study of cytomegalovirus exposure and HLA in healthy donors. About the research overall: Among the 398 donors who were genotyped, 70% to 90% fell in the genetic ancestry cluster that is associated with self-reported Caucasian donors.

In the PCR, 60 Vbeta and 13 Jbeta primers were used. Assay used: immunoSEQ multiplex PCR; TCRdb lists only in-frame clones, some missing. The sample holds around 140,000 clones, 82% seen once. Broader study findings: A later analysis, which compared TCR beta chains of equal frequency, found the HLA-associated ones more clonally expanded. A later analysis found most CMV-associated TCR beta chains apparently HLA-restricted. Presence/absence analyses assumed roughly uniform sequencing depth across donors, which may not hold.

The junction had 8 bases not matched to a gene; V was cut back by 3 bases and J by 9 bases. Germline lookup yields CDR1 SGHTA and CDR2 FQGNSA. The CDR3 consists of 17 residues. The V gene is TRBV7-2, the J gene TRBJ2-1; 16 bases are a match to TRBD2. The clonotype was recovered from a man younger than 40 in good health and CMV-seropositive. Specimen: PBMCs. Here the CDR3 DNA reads TGTGCCAGCAGCTTTTTCGCCGGGACTAGCGGGGGGGCTGAGCAGTTCTTC. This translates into CASSFFAGTSGGAEQFF.